This T cell receptor (beta chain) was documented in a study of CD8+ T cells in alopecia areata. Study observations and caveats: Against the mouse data, patients shared TCRs less clearly, possibly for HLA reasons.

CDR3 size: 18 residues. The V segment lost 3 bases and the J segment 7 bases; nucleotides outside the gene matches: 14. Germline CDR1 SGHDT, CDR2 YYEEEE. Once RNA had been extracted, it was reverse transcribed into cDNA to act as the sequencing template. Sequencing used immunoSEQ multiplex PCR; TCRdb keeps in-frame clones, though not all of them. The sample yields 110,000 to 150,000 clones, roughly three fifths seen once. Alopecia areata patients had lesional scalp punch biopsies and peripheral blood taken from them. Remarks on this clone: As yet, its antigen is unknown.

The chain combines TRBV5-6 with TRBJ1-6; 9 bases are shared with TRBD1. The TCR was taken from a human donor with alopecia areata. Material: CD4+ T cells sorted from blood, obtained at week 0. The CDR3 coding sequence is TGTGCCAGCAGCTGGACGGGACAGGGAAGTGCCGGGAATTCACCCCTCCACTTT. Translated, it gives CASSWTGQGSAGNSPLHF. Full variable domain (rest looked up from reference TRBV5-6 and TRBJ1-6): DAGVTQSPTHLIKTRGQQVTLRCSPKSGHDTVSWYQQALGQGPQFIFQYYEEEERQRGNFPDRFSGHQFPNYSSELNVNALLLGDSALYLCASSWTGQGSAGNSPLHFGNGTRLTVT.